Each of the 3 T cell receptor beta chains below was sequenced from the same sample in a study of blood T cells in healthy people across ages. Then a second PCR, running roughly 7 to 11 cycles, was carried out with a sample-barcoded 5' primer and a J-beta primer mix. TCRdb recomputed calls from the 5' RACE reads with MiXCR, one row per CDR3 protein. The sample shows 1.5 million to 2 million distinct CDR3 sequences, roughly 50% of them seen only once. Sequencing was performed on blood. The receptors originated from a woman aged 40 to 55 in good health.

This clonotype showed up just once. The chain carries TRBV10-3 and TRBJ2-5; 7 nucleotides match TRBD1. The tail of the sequence fits TRBJ2-7 better, so the J call may be wrong. The germline gives CDR1 ENHRY, CDR2 SYGVKD. This CDR3 has 16 amino acids. The CDR3, as DNA: TGTGCCATCAGTGAGCCGGGACAGAAACTTTCCTACGAGCAGTACTTC. Its protein is CAISEPGQKLSYEQYF.

J is TRBJ2-1 and V is TRBV20-1, with TRBD2 identical over 8 bases. The J call is doubtful: the DNA matches TRBJ2-7 better. The germline V gene has CDR1 DFQATT and CDR2 SNEGSKA (reference sequence). The CDR3 is 14 residues long. CDR3 amino acids: CSARAGGGSYEQYF. For the CDR3, the DNA is TGCAGTGCTAGAGCGGGAGGGGGGAGCTACGAGCAGTACTTC.

The V and J genes are TRBV5-1 and TRBJ2-4; 9 bases align to TRBD2. The J call may be faulty, since TRBJ2-7 better matches the DNA end. The CDR3 spans 14 residues. Germline V gene data show CDR1 as SGHRS and CDR2 as YFSETQ. The CDR3 DNA is TGCGCCAGCAGCTTCACAGCGGGGGGTTACGAGCAGTACTTC. The encoded protein is CASSFTAGGYEQYF.